Following are 8 T cell receptor beta chains from one sample sequenced in a study of neurological immune-mediated disorders. TCRdb re-derived calls from the 5' RACE reads in MiXCR, one entry per CDR3 protein. Here the sample spans about 55,000 distinct CDR3 sequences, about 3.5% being singletons. Sequenced input: PBMCs. The receptor source for this set is a man aged 25-45 years with multiple sclerosis.

In its sample, this clonotype was seen many times. The chain links TRBV9 to TRBJ2-7; 8 nucleotides line up with TRBD1. The CDR3 has 13 amino acids. Germline V gives CDR1 SGDLS, CDR2 YYNGEE. V gave up 3 bases and J gave up 1 base; unmatched junction bases: 0. CDR3 amino acids: CASSGTGSYEQYF. In DNA, the CDR3 is TGTGCCAGCAGCGGGACAGGGTCCTACGAGCAGTACTTC.

This clonotype was detected only a few times. J is TRBJ2-3 and V is TRBV2; weak D call: TRBD2 (6 bases). CDR3 size: 16 residues. V was shortened by 4 bases and J by 0 bases, with 14 bases between the two germline ends. Germline V gene sequence: CDR1 SNHLY, CDR2 FYNNEI. The CDR3 sequence is CASSVTSRTSTDTQYF. CDR3 DNA sequence: TGTGCCAGCAGTGTGACTAGTCGAACGAGCACAGATACGCAGTATTTT.

This clonotype has ten or more counts. CDR3 nucleotide sequence: TGTGCCAGCAGTTTAGCGTCGGTTGCTGAAGCTTTCTTT. Protein sequence: CASSLASVAEAFF. The chain recombines TRBV12-3 or TRBV12-4 with TRBJ1-1; D remains unclear. V lost 0 bases, J lost 6 bases, and 8 bases lay in between. The CDR3 contains 13 residues.

This clonotype has ten or more counts. This chain connects TRBV20-1 to TRBJ1-2; 7 bases are a match to TRBD1. Per the germline V gene, CDR1 is DFQATT and CDR2 is SNEGSKA (reference sequence). The CDR3 extends over 14 amino acids. The V gene end was trimmed by 2 bases and the J gene end by 0 bases; junction bases not matched to a gene: 3. The CDR3 spells CSARKGASNYGYTF. The CDR3 nucleotides read TGCAGTGCTAGAAAGGGGGCCTCTAACTATGGCTACACCTTC.

This clonotype occurred many times. This chain uses TRBV20-1 with TRBJ1-1, with 7 bases aligning to TRBD1. The V segment lost 5 bases and the J segment 4 bases; nucleotides outside the gene matches: 10. The germline V gene encodes CDR1 DFQATT and CDR2 SNEGSKA (reference sequence). The CDR3 is 14 residues long. CDR3 coding DNA: TGCAGTGCTCGGACAGGAGGCCTGGGCACTGAAGCTTTCTTT. Translation gives CSARTGGLGTEAFF.

This clonotype was seen at least ten times. The CDR3 loop is CASSSPGLSTDTQYF. The CDR3 DNA is TGTGCCAGCAGTTCCCCCGGTTTAAGCACAGATACGCAGTATTTT. The chain carries TRBV28 and TRBJ2-3; D gene ambiguous. Between the trimmed V and J ends, which lost 4 bases and 0 bases, there was a span of 11 bases. The CDR3 has 15 amino acids. The germline gives CDR1 MDHEN, CDR2 SYDVKM.

The table lists this clonotype with many counts. The genes are TRBV5-6 and TRBJ1-2; 7 bases map to TRBD1. Germline V lookup: CDR1 SGHDT, CDR2 YYEEEE. Losses at the gene ends were 0 bases for V and 3 bases for J; bases not matched to a gene: 5. The length of the CDR3 is 15 residues. DNA of the CDR3: TGTGCCAGCAGCTTGGTAGACAGGGCGGACTATGGCTACACCTTC. It yields the protein CASSLVDRADYGYTF.

This clonotype was counted at least ten times. The gene calls are TRBV2 and TRBJ2-7; TRBD2 matches at 7 bases. This CDR3 spans 14 amino acids. From germline, CDR1 is SNHLY and CDR2 FYNNEI. The V gene end was trimmed by 6 bases and the J gene end by 4 bases; junction bases not matched to a gene: 9. CDR3 nucleotides: TGTGCCAGCAGATCGCGGGAGACGTCTTACGAGCAGTACTTC. This translates into CASRSRETSYEQYF.